Listed below are T cell receptor beta chains from one sample, sequenced in a study of T cell responses to AZD1222 COVID-19 vaccine. Libraries were prepared by immunoSEQ multiplex PCR; TCRdb keeps only in-frame clonotypes and omits some of them. The data contain about 120,000 clones, roughly 88% of them seen just once; the ten biggest clones take up approximately 10%. Sequencing used peripheral blood, obtained on day 0 of AZD1222 vaccination. The receptors were sampled from an adult in good health. CDR3s leave out the opening cysteine and the closing phenylalanine or tryptophan.

>13|TRBV4-1|TRBJ2-1
ASSQAGTSGRGQF
>14|TRBV5-6|TRBJ2-7
ASSFLGTSGNYEQY
>13|TRBV2|TRBJ2-7
ASSEGGRASYEQY
>14|TRBV9|TRBJ2-3
ASSVSGTSATDTQY
>14|TRBV7-9|TRBJ2-1
ASSPRRDREVNEQF
>9|TRBV5-4|TRBJ2-7
ASSSPVEQY
>13|TRBV7-2|TRBJ1-2
ASSLGFDRGEGYT
>10|TRBV7-9|TRBJ1-3
ASSSTVNTIY
>13|TRBV11-2|TRBJ2-7
ASSLDTGLSYEQY
>13|TRBV5-3|TRBJ1-2
ARSFRGADGRGYT
>10|TRBV2|TRBJ2-5
ASSPGGETQY
>12|TRBV3-1/TRBV3-2|TRBJ2-3
ASSQLGITDTQY
>12|TRBV28|TRBJ1-1
ASSLGRQNTEAF
>13|TRBV2|TRBJ1-6
ASSEGLNYNSPLH
>11|TRBV7-9|TRBJ1-6
ASIPIVGSPLH
>13|TRBV5-4|TRBJ2-7
ASSLWGLANYEQY
>14|TRBV15|TRBJ2-1
ATSSLLAGVYNEQF
>13|TRBV5-1|TRBJ2-7
ASSLIGGSSYEQY
>12|TRBV11-2|TRBJ1-1
ASSRGRSDTEAF
>12|TRBV7-3|TRBJ1-1
ASSLRGVETEAF
>13|TRBV5-1|TRBJ1-2
ASSLVSGGADGYT
>14|TRBV19|TRBJ2-1
ASSMGAAGTTDEQF
>14|TRBV4-1|TRBJ2-1
ASSRISGRAGNEQF
>13|TRBV11-2|TRBJ1-5
ASSLSAHSNQPQH
>13|TRBV6-1|TRBJ2-3
ASSEWGGSTDTQY
>12|TRBV3-1/TRBV3-2|TRBJ1-6
ASNLAQANSPLH
>12|TRBV11-3|TRBJ2-1
ASSLEGTHNEQF
>11|TRBV9|TRBJ2-7
ASSARPVHEQY
>13|TRBV19|TRBJ2-1
ASSIATSGYNEQF
>13|TRBV3-1/TRBV3-2|TRBJ1-1
ASSPERGWYTEAF
>13|TRBV19|TRBJ2-7
ASSIDVRASAEQY
>11|TRBV9|TRBJ1-3
ASSVSSGNTIY
>13|TRBV25-1|TRBJ2-5
ASSDHNSGGAAQY
>14|TRBV6-2/TRBV6-3|TRBJ1-5
ASSWEKGALNQPQH
>10|TRBV30|TRBJ1-2
AWRGEGGGYT
>11|TRBV5-4|TRBJ1-5
ASSFPGAQPQH
>12|TRBV28|TRBJ1-2
ASSPQNSRGGYT
>9|TRBV6-2/TRBV6-3|TRBJ1-5
ASSSRLTEH
>10|TRBV19|TRBJ1-2
ASSPGYYGYT
>13|TRBV7-3|TRBJ2-5
ASSKSGAFQETQY
>9|TRBV12-3/TRBV12-4|TRBJ2-1
ASNRRAEQF
>10|TRBV7-9|TRBJ1-1
ASSPVLTEAF
>14|TRBV4-3|TRBJ2-1
ASSPRIRGTYNEQF